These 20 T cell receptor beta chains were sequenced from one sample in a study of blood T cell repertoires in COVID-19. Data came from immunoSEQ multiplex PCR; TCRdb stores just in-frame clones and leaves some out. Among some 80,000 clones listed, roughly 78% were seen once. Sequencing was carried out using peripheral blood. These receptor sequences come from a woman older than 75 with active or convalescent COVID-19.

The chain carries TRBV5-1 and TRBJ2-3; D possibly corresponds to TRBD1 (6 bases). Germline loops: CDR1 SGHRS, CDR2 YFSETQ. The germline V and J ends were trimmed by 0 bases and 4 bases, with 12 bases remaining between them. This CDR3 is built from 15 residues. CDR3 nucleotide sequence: TGCGCCAGCAGCTTGGAAACAGGGTGGGCAGATACGCAGTATTTT. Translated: CASSLETGWADTQYF.

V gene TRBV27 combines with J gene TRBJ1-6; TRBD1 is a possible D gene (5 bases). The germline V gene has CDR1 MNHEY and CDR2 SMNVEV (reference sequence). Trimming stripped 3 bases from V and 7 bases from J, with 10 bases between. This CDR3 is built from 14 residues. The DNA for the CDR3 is TGTGCCAGCAGTTTTGGAACAGGAAATTCACCCCTCCACTTT. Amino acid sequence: CASSFGTGNSPLHF.

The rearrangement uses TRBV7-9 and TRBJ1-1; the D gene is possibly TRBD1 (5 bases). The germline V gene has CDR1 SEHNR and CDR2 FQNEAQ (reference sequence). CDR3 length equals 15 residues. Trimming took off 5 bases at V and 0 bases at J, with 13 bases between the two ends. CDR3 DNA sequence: TGTGCCAGCAGCCTAGTGGGGGGAATGAACACTGAAGCTTTCTTT. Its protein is CASSLVGGMNTEAFF.

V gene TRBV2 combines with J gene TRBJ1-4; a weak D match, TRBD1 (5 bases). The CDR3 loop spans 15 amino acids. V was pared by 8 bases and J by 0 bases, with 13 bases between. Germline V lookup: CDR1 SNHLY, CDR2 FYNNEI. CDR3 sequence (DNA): TGTGCCAGCGGGGGGACTTTGGCAACTAATGAAAAACTGTTTTTT. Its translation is CASGGTLATNEKLFF.

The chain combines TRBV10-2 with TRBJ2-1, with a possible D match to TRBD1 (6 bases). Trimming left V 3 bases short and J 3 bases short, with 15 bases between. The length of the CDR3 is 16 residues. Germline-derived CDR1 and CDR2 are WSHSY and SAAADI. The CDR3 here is CASSDGVTGIYNEQFF. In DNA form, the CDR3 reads TGCGCCAGCAGTGACGGAGTTACAGGGATCTACAATGAGCAGTTCTTC.

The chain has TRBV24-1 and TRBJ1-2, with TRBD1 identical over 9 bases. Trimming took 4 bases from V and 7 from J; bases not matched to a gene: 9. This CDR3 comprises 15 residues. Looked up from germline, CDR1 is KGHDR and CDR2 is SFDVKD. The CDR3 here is CATSELSGQGSGYTF. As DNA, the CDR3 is TGTGCCACCAGTGAGCTGTCAGGACAGGGGTCTGGCTACACCTTC.

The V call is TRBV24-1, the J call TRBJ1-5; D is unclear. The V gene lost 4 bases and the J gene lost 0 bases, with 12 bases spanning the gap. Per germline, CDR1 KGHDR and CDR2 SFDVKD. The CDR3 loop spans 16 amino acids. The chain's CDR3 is CATSESGSYSNQPQHF. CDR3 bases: TGTGCCACCAGTGAAAGTGGCTCTTATAGCAATCAGCCCCAGCATTTT.

The CDR3 protein is CASSLGQGRSPLHF. The CDR3 coding sequence is TGTGCCAGCAGCCTGGGACAGGGGCGGTCACCCCTCCACTTT. V gene TRBV3-1 (or the pseudogene TRBV3-2) combines with J gene TRBJ1-6; TRBD1 matches 10 bases. V gave up 4 bases and J gave up 10 bases; unmatched junction bases: 4. The CDR3 contains 14 residues. Germline V gene sequence: CDR1 LGHDT, CDR2 YNNKEL (reference sequence).

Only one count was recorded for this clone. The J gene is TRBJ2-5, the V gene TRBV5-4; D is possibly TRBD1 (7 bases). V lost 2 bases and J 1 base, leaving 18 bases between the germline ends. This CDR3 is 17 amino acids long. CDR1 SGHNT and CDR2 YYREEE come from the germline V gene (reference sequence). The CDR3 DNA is TGTGCCAGCAGCTTCCAGGGGGGCCGGGGCCTCCAAGAGACCCAGTACTTC. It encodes CASSFQGGRGLQETQYF.

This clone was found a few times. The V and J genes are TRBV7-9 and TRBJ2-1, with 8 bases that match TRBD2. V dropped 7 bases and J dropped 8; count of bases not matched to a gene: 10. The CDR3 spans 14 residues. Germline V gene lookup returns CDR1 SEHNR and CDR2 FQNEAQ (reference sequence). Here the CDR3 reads CASMLTGGPDEQFF. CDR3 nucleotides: TGTGCCAGCATGTTAACGGGGGGGCCCGATGAGCAGTTCTTC.

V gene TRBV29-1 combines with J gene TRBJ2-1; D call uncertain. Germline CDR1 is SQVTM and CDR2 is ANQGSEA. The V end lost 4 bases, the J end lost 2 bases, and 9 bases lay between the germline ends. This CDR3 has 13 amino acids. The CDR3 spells CSVGWRTYNEQFF. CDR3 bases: TGCAGCGTTGGGTGGAGAACCTACAATGAGCAGTTCTTC.

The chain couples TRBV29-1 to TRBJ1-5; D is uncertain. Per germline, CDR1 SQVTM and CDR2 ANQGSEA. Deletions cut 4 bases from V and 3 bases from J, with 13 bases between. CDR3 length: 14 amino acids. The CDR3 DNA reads TGCAGCGTTGTAGAAGGAGCTACCAATCAGCCCCAGCATTTT. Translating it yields CSVVEGATNQPQHF.

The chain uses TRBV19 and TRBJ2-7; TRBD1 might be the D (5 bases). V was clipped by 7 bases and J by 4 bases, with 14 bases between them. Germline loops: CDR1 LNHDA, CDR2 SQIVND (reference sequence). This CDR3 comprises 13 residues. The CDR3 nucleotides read TGTGCCAGTAAGGTCGCAGGGCGGTACGAGCAGTACTTC. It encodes CASKVAGRYEQYF.

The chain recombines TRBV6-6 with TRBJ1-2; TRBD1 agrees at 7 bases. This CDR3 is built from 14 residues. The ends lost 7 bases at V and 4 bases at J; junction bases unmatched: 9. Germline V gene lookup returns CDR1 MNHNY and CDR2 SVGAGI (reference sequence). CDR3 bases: TGTGCCAGCAATGGACCGGGACAGTTCTATGGCTACACCTTC. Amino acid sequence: CASNGPGQFYGYTF.

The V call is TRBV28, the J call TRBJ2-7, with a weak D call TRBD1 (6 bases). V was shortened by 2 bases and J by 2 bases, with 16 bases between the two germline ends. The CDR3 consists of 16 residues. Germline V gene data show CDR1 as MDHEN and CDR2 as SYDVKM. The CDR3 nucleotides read TGTGCCAGCAGTTTAACCGGGACACTTCGGGCCTACGAGCAGTACTTC. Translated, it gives CASSLTGTLRAYEQYF.

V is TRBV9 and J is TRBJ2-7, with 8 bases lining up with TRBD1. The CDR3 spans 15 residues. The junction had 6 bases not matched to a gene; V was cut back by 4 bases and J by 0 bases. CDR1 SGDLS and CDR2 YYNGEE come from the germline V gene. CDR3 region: CASSLRTGSSYEQYF. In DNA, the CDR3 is TGTGCCAGCAGCCTCCGGACAGGGAGCTCCTACGAGCAGTACTTC.

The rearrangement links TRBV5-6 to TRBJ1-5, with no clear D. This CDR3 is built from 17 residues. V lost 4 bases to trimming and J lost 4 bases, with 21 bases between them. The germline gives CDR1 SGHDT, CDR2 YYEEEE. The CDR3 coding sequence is TGTGCCAGCAGCCGCGGCCCCCCCCAAGCCGGGAATCAGCCCCAGCATTTT. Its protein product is CASSRGPPQAGNQPQHF. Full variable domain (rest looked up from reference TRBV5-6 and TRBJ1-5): DAGVTQSPTHLIKTRGQQVTLRCSPKSGHDTVSWYQQALGQGPQFIFQYYEEEERQRGNFPDRFSGHQFPNYSSELNVNALLLGDSALYLCASSRGPPQAGNQPQHFGDGTRLSIL.

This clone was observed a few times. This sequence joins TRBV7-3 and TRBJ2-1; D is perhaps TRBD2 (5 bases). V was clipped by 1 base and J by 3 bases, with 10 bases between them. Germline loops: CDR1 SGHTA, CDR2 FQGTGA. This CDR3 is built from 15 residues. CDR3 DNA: TGTGCCAGCAGCTTAAACGTGGGAGTCTACAATGAGCAGTTCTTC. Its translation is CASSLNVGVYNEQFF.

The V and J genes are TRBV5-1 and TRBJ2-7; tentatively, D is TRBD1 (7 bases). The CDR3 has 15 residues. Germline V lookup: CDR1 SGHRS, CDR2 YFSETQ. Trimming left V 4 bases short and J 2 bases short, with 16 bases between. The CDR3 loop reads CASSRVGGTAYEQYF. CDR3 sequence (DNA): TGCGCCAGCAGCCGGGTAGGGGGGACAGCCTACGAGCAGTACTTC.

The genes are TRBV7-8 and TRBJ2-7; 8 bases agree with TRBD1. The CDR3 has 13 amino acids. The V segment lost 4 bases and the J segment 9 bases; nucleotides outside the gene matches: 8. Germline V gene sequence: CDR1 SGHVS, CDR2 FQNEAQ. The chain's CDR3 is CASSSWTGKRQYF. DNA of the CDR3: TGTGCCAGCAGCTCCTGGACAGGGAAAAGGCAGTACTTC. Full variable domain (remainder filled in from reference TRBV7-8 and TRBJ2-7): GAGVSQSPRYKVAKRGQDVALRCDPISGHVSLFWYQQALGQGPEFLTYFQNEAQLDKSGLPSDRFFAERPEGSVSTLKIQRTQQEDSAVYLCASSSWTGKRQYFGPGTRLTVT.